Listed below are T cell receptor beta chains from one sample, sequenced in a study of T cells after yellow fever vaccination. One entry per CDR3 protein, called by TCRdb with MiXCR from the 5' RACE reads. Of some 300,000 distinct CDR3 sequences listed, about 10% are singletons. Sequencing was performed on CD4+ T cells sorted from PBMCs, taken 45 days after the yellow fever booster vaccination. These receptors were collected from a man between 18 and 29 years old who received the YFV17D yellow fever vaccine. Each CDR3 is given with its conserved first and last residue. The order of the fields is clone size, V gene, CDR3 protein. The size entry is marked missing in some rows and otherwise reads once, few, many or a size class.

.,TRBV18,CASSPDRGKVRGYTF
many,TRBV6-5,CASSYGADYGYTF
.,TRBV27,CASTTRGRDYTF
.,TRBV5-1,CASKRTGVYEQYF
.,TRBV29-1,CSVGGGQGNEKLFF
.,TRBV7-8,CASSSRRAGDTEAFF
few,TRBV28,CASSSPRTSVNYGYTF
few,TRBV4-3,CASSQDYSSATYEQYF
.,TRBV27,CASSTSSGAGELFF
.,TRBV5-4,CASSQANSPLHF
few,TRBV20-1,CSAWWGLAGGPNTDTQYF
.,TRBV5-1,CASSQGDILGYTF
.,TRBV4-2,CASSQDRGNNSPLHF
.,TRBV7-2,CASSSNSHQPQHF
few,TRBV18,CASSQMTGQITRGYTF
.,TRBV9,CASSVEGQADTEAFF
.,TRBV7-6,CASTLQVGTTYNEQFF
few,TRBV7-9,CASRGTGSNTGELFF
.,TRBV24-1,CATSVDRREKLFF
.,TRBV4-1,CASSRTDGNYGYTF
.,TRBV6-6,CASIYSRDRVTNEKLFF
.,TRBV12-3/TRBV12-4,CASSLWGSTGELFF
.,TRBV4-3,CASSQKGYRGDYGYTF
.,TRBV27,CASSLGDIQYF
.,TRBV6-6,CASSGAGGIYSEQFF
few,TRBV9,CASSVSDIDTQYF
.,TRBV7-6,CASSSAPGRSYEQYF
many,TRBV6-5,CASRPDGANSPLHF
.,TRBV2,CASSQNGVEETQYF
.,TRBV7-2,CAAKGRLAQETQYF
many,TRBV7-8,CASSLGAGTDTQYF
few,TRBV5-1,CASSSSDLDEKLFF
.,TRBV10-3,CAHQASEGNSPLHF
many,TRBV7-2,CASSLALAGTDTQYF
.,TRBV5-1,CASRTGQGDEKLFF
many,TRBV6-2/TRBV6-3,CATLSVTEAFF
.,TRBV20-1,CSARDWWGPDSTDTQYF
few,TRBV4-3,CASSQERLGLADNEQFF
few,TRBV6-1,CASSEANEKLFF
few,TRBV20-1,CSARGVGGTNEKLFF
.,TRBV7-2,CASSFPETGAGEKLFF
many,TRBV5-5,CASTNYNSPLHF
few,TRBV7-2,CASSRSREVGKNIQYF
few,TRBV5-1,CASSLSGGSADTQYF
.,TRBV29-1,CSVVEQTNQPQHF
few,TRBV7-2,CASSRDYLSTDTQYF
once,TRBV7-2,CASSLAWTLNQPQHF
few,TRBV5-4,CASSPFVRSTEAFF
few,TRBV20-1,CSANSGANNYGYTF
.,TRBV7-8,CASSSGRLGGNTIYF